This T cell receptor (beta chain) was sequenced during a study of shared clonotypes between healthy human individuals. This clone was picked up many times. The V gene lost 3 bases and the J gene lost 7 bases, with 12 bases spanning the gap. The germline V gene has CDR1 SQVTM and CDR2 ANQGSEA. This CDR3 is built from 12 residues. Sequencing used immunoSEQ multiplex PCR; TCRdb keeps in-frame clones, though not all of them. The sample carries 950,000 to 1,200,000 clones, roughly 80% recorded once. V usage is TRBV29-1 and J usage is TRBJ1-1; tentative D call: TRBD1 (6 bases). The clonotype originates from a man aged 18 to 29 in good health. Some clones in this sample may be carry-over from other donors' samples. The material sequenced was memory CD4+ T cells from PBMCs. Described subset: CD45RA-negative fraction. CDR3 DNA: TGCAGCGTTGACAAACAGGGAGATGAAGCTTTCTTT. Translation: CSVDKQGDEAFF.